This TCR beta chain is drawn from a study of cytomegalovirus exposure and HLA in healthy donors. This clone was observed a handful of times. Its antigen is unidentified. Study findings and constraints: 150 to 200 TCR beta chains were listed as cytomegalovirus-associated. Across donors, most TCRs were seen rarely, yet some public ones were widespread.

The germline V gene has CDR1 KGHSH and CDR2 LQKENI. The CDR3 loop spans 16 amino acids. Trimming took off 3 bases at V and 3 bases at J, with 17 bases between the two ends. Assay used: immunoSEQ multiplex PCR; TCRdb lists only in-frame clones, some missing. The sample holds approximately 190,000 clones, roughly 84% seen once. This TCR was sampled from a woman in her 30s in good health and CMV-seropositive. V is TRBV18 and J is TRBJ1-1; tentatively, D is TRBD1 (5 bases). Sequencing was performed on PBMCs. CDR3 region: CASSPRRAGLDTEAFF. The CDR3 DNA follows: TGTGCCAGCTCACCGCGCCGCGCGGGGCTGGACACTGAAGCTTTCTTT.